This T cell receptor (beta chain) was sequenced during a study of cytomegalovirus exposure and HLA in healthy donors. Trimming took 3 bases from V and 7 from J; bases not matched to a gene: 6. There are 15 residues in the CDR3. The V gene's germline CDR1 is MNHNS and CDR2 SASEGT. TCRdb's copy holds only in-frame clones and misses some; the assay was immunoSEQ multiplex PCR. In the table there are tens of thousands of clones, 80% to 90% of which are singletons. A 120-subject validation cohort, separate from the approximately 670-subject first cohort, supplied the donors. Remarks on this clone: Its antigen is still unknown.

Study results and caveats: The study labeled around 160 TCR beta chains cytomegalovirus-associated.

The chain combines TRBV6-1 with TRBJ1-6, with TRBD1 matching over 7 bases. The origin of this receptor is a woman under 30 in good health and CMV-seronegative. Sequencing input: PBMCs. The CDR3 DNA follows: TGTGCCAGCAGTGAGTCCGACAGGGCCAATTCACCCCTCCACTTT. This gives the protein CASSESDRANSPLHF.